The rows below give T cell receptor beta chains drawn from one sample of a study of early T cells in non-severe SARS-CoV-2 infection. TCRdb redid the calling of the 5' RACE reads with MiXCR, one entry per CDR3 protein. The data show around 29,000 distinct CDR3 sequences, about 6.1% seen once. The source material was whole blood. The receptors originated from an adult who was a healthcare worker with PCR-confirmed SARS-CoV-2 infection or an uninfected control (not recorded which). Each CDR3 is given with its conserved first and last residue. A D gene is named only where the DNA matches it firmly. A row's size may be missing; if present it is once, few, many or a size class.

v_gene: TRBV12-3/TRBV12-4; d_gene: NA; abundance: many; j_gene: TRBJ2-1; CDR3nt: TGTGCCAGCAGTCAAGGGACTCCTCGACTTTCCTACAATGAGCAGTTCTTC; CDR3aa: CASSQGTPRLSYNEQFF
v_gene: TRBV5-1; d_gene: NA; abundance: many; j_gene: TRBJ2-3; CDR3nt: TGCGCCAGCATAGCCAGCCGCACAGATACGCAGTATTTT; CDR3aa: CASIASRTDTQYF
v_gene: TRBV7-6; d_gene: TRBD1; abundance: many; j_gene: TRBJ1-1; CDR3nt: TGTGCCAGCAGCGCCACAGGGGGCCGGTGGAACACTGAAGCTTTCTTT; CDR3aa: CASSATGGRWNTEAFF
v_gene: TRBV18; d_gene: NA; abundance: many; j_gene: TRBJ2-3; CDR3nt: TGTGCCAGCTCACTCCGGGCGGGCAGAGATACGCAGTATTTT; CDR3aa: CASSLRAGRDTQYF
v_gene: TRBV28; d_gene: NA; abundance: NA; j_gene: TRBJ2-7; CDR3nt: TGTGCCAGTGTCTCCACGATGGGGGACGAGCAGTACTTC; CDR3aa: CASVSTMGDEQYF
v_gene: TRBV7-2; d_gene: TRBD2; abundance: many; j_gene: TRBJ2-7; CDR3nt: TGTGCCAGCAGCTTCGGCGGGGGGGCTGCCGAGCAGTACTTC; CDR3aa: CASSFGGGAAEQYF
v_gene: TRBV12-3/TRBV12-4; d_gene: TRBD2; abundance: NA; j_gene: TRBJ2-3; CDR3nt: TGTGCCAGCACTTTACGGGGGGGAAGCACAGATACGCAGTATTTT; CDR3aa: CASTLRGGSTDTQYF
v_gene: TRBV7-2; d_gene: NA; abundance: NA; j_gene: TRBJ1-4; CDR3nt: TGTGCCAGCAGCTTGGGACGGAGTAATGAAAAACTGTTTTTT; CDR3aa: CASSLGRSNEKLFF
v_gene: TRBV20-1; d_gene: NA; abundance: many; j_gene: TRBJ1-5; CDR3nt: TGCAGTGCTACTAACACAGGAGGCAATCAGCCCCAGCATTTT; CDR3aa: CSATNTGGNQPQHF
v_gene: TRBV28; d_gene: NA; abundance: many; j_gene: TRBJ2-3; CDR3nt: TGTGCCAGCAGTCCTCTTTGGGTCCACATCGCAGATACGCAGTATTTT; CDR3aa: CASSPLWVHIADTQYF
v_gene: TRBV5-1; d_gene: TRBD2; abundance: many; j_gene: TRBJ2-1; CDR3nt: TGCGCCAGCAGCTTGGGGACTAGCGGGGCCAGCTCCTACAATGAGCAGTTCTTC; CDR3aa: CASSLGTSGASSYNEQFF
v_gene: TRBV27; d_gene: NA; abundance: many; j_gene: TRBJ2-2; CDR3nt: TGTGCCAGCAGTTTCGACGTAAACACCGGGGAGCTGTTTTTT; CDR3aa: CASSFDVNTGELFF
v_gene: TRBV23-1; d_gene: NA; abundance: many; j_gene: TRBJ2-7; CDR3nt: TGCGCCAGCAGTCCTCCAGGGCCTAGCTCCTACGAGCAGTACTTC; CDR3aa: CASSPPGPSSYEQYF
v_gene: TRBV20-1; d_gene: TRBD1; abundance: many; j_gene: TRBJ2-5; CDR3nt: TGCAGTGTACAGGGGGCGAGGGGGGAGACCCAGTACTTC; CDR3aa: CSVQGARGETQYF
v_gene: TRBV7-2; d_gene: TRBD1; abundance: many; j_gene: TRBJ2-7; CDR3nt: TGTGCCAGCAGGACCGGGACAGGGGGCTACGAGCAGTACTTC; CDR3aa: CASRTGTGGYEQYF
v_gene: TRBV12-3/TRBV12-4; d_gene: TRBD1; abundance: many; j_gene: TRBJ1-1; CDR3nt: TGTGCCAGCCAAAAGGACAGGGTGGACACTGAAGCTTTCTTT; CDR3aa: CASQKDRVDTEAFF
v_gene: TRBV4-2; d_gene: NA; abundance: many; j_gene: TRBJ1-1; CDR3nt: TGTGCCAGCAGCCGCGCGGGGGGCACTGAAGCTTTCTTT; CDR3aa: CASSRAGGTEAFF
v_gene: TRBV29-1; d_gene: NA; abundance: few; j_gene: TRBJ2-7; CDR3nt: TGCAGCGTTCGAGTTCTGTGGGGTGCCTACGAGCAGTACTTC; CDR3aa: CSVRVLWGAYEQYF
v_gene: TRBV5-4; d_gene: TRBD1; abundance: many; j_gene: TRBJ1-2; CDR3nt: TGTGCCAGCAGCTTGGCATTACAGGGGATGGACGGCTACACCTTC; CDR3aa: CASSLALQGMDGYTF
v_gene: TRBV2; d_gene: NA; abundance: NA; j_gene: TRBJ1-5; CDR3nt: TGTGCCAGCAGTGAAACAAATTACCAGCCCCAGCATTTT; CDR3aa: CASSETNYQPQHF
v_gene: TRBV3-1; d_gene: TRBD2; abundance: few; j_gene: TRBJ2-7; CDR3nt: TGTGCCAGCAGCTTAGCGGGGATGCCCTACGAGCAGTACTTC; CDR3aa: CASSLAGMPYEQYF
v_gene: TRBV5-1; d_gene: TRBD1; abundance: NA; j_gene: TRBJ1-6; CDR3nt: TGCGCCAGCAGCATCGGGACAGGGCAAACACCCCTCCACTTT; CDR3aa: CASSIGTGQTPLHF
v_gene: TRBV11-3; d_gene: NA; abundance: many; j_gene: TRBJ2-3; CDR3nt: TGTGCCAGCAGCTTAGGGACAATCACAGATACGCAGTATTTT; CDR3aa: CASSLGTITDTQYF